Presented here are 20 T cell receptor beta chains from one specimen sequenced in a study of long-term antiretroviral therapy in people with HIV. The authors ran the immunoSEQ assay, v3.0, at survey level. Sequenced by immunoSEQ multiplex PCR; TCRdb stores in-frame clones only, minus some. The data show some 33,000 clones, approximately 96% seen once. Sequencing was performed on unsorted PBMCs, taken 6.6 years after starting antiretroviral therapy. These receptors were collected from a man aged 30-40 years with HIV.

The rearrangement uses TRBV30 and TRBJ1-1; D gene unclear. The germline gives CDR1 GTSNPN, CDR2 SVGIG (reference sequence). The CDR3 totals 13 residues. Trimming took off 2 bases at V and 1 base at J, with 8 bases between the two ends. In DNA form, the CDR3 reads TGTGCCTGGAGTATAGTGACGAACACTGAAGCTTTCTTT. Its translation is CAWSIVTNTEAFF.

V is TRBV7-8 and J is TRBJ2-7, with D hard to call. This CDR3 is 13 amino acids long. Germline V lookup: CDR1 SGHVS, CDR2 FQNEAQ. The V and J ends lost 1 base and 1 base respectively, with 5 bases between them. This CDR3 reads CASSLGRSYEQYF. CDR3 in DNA: TGTGCCAGCAGCTTAGGGAGATCCTACGAGCAGTACTTC.

The chain is built from TRBV11-2 and TRBJ2-7; 7 bases are a match to TRBD1. CDR1 and CDR2 from the germline V gene are SGHAT and FQNNGV. Trimming at V came to 5 bases and at J to 1 base, leaving 14 bases not matched to a gene. CDR3 size: 17 residues. The CDR3 region has the DNA TGTGCCAGCAGCCCATCGAACTTTTACAGGGGATCCTACGAGCAGTACTTC. It yields the protein CASSPSNFYRGSYEQYF.

The rearrangement uses TRBV13 and TRBJ1-2; 8 nucleotides line up with TRBD1. The germline CDR1 and CDR2 sequences are PRHDT and FYEKMQ (reference sequence). After removal of 5 bases from V and 6 bases from J, the junction contained 2 bases not matched to a gene. This CDR3 has 12 residues. CDR3 in amino acids: CASSARGHGYTF. The CDR3 coding sequence is TGTGCCAGCAGCGCCAGGGGGCATGGCTACACCTTC.

The chain uses TRBV6-5 and TRBJ2-5; TRBD1 matches 7 bases. V was pared by 6 bases and J by 6 bases, with 7 bases of the junction left unmatched. CDR3 length: 13 amino acids. CDR1 MNHEY and CDR2 SVGAGI come from the germline V gene. CDR3 DNA: TGTGCCAGCAGCTCGGGACAGCTGAAGACCCAGTACTTC. Protein product: CASSSGQLKTQYF.

The chain couples TRBV4-2 to TRBJ1-1; no reliable D call. This CDR3 has 12 amino acids. V was shortened by 1 base and J by 1 base, with 1 base between the two germline ends. Germline assignment: CDR1 LGHNA and CDR2 YNFKEQ. CDR3 DNA sequence: TGTGCCAGCAGCCAAGGGAACACTGAAGCTTTCTTT. Protein sequence: CASSQGNTEAFF.

The J gene is TRBJ2-7, the V gene TRBV29-1, with 7 bases fitting TRBD1. Per the germline V gene, CDR1 is SQVTM and CDR2 is ANQGSEA. The CDR3 contains 14 residues. Trimming cost V 5 bases and J 0 bases; bases outside gene matches: 7. CDR3 residues: CSVRTGVASYEQYF. In nucleotides, the CDR3 is TGCAGCGTTCGAACAGGGGTCGCCTCCTACGAGCAGTACTTC.

This chain uses TRBV6-5 with TRBJ2-3, with TRBD2 matching over 8 bases. Looked up from germline, CDR1 is MNHEY and CDR2 is SVGAGI. V shed 0 bases and J 3 bases; nucleotides not matched to a gene: 2. The CDR3 runs 15 residues. As DNA, the CDR3 is TGTGCCAGCAGTTACTCGGGCGGGAGGACAGATACGCAGTATTTT. This translates into CASSYSGGRTDTQYF.

The chain is built from TRBV7-9 and TRBJ2-7; D gene ambiguous. V lost 3 bases and J lost 5, with 5 bases in between. Germline CDR1 SEHNR, CDR2 FQNEAQ (reference sequence). The CDR3 contains 11 residues. Here the CDR3 DNA reads TGTGCCAGCAGCTTGACGGACGAGCAGTACTTC. Translated, it gives CASSLTDEQYF.

This clone was counted once. V and J are TRBV19 and TRBJ2-2, with unresolved D. The V end lost 6 bases, the J end lost 7 bases, and 15 bases lay between the germline ends. CDR1 is LNHDA, CDR2 SQIVND, per germline (reference sequence). The CDR3 has 14 amino acids. CDR3 protein: CASSLTWVIGELFF. The CDR3 nucleotides read TGTGCCAGTAGCCTTACATGGGTAATCGGGGAGCTGTTTTTT.

The rearrangement joins TRBV6-1 to TRBJ1-5, with 9 positions matching TRBD1. V was pared by 7 bases and J by 7 bases, with 11 bases of the junction left unmatched. The CDR3 is 15 amino acids. Per germline, CDR1 MNHNS and CDR2 SASEGT. The CDR3 sequence is CASTSYGTGRQPQHF. Written as DNA, the CDR3 is TGTGCCAGCACCTCATATGGGACAGGGCGACAGCCCCAGCATTTT.

The chain recombines TRBV10-3 with TRBJ2-2, with TRBD2 matching over 9 bases. V gave up 4 bases and J gave up 7 bases; unmatched junction bases: 4. CDR1 is ENHRY and CDR2 is SYGVKD in the germline V gene. The CDR3 consists of 14 residues. The CDR3: CAISASGIGGELFF. Here the CDR3 DNA reads TGTGCCATCAGTGCTAGCGGGATTGGCGGGGAGCTGTTTTTT.

The J gene is TRBJ2-1, the V gene TRBV18, with 12 positions matching TRBD2. CDR3 length equals 16 residues. J gave up 6 bases and V 2 bases, and 5 bases lay outside the gene matches. Germline values: CDR1 KGHSH, CDR2 LQKENI. The DNA of the CDR3 is TGTGCCAGCTCACCAGGGGCTAGCGGGAGGGCCAATGAGCAGTTCTTC. Translating it yields CASSPGASGRANEQFF.

The CDR3 nucleotides read TGTGCCAGCAGCTGGGGACCGGGACAGTTCTACGAGCAGTACTTC. It encodes CASSWGPGQFYEQYF. The chain joins TRBV5-8 to TRBJ2-7, with 7 bases lining up with TRBD1. The trim removed 3 bases at V and 3 bases at J, leaving 9 bases unmatched. Germline loops: CDR1 SGHTS, CDR2 YDEGEE. This CDR3 has 15 amino acids. The variable domain in full, with the rest retrieved from reference TRBV5-8 and TRBJ2-7, is EAGVTQSPTHLIKTRGQQATLRCSPISGHTSVYWYQQALGLGLQFLLWYDEGEERNRGNFPPRFSGRQFPNYSSELNVNALELEDSALYLCASSWGPGQFYEQYFGPGTRLTVT.

V is TRBV6-6 and J is TRBJ2-3; 13 bases match TRBD2. Germline V gives CDR1 MNHNY, CDR2 SVGAGI (reference sequence). The CDR3 contains 15 residues. The V and J ends lost 6 bases and 5 bases, in that order; junction bases with no gene match: 5. CDR3 amino acids: CASRSLAGGLDTQYF. The CDR3 DNA sequence: TGTGCCAGCAGGTCACTAGCGGGAGGGCTAGATACGCAGTATTTT.

The chain is built from TRBV5-4 and TRBJ1-2, with D perhaps matching TRBD1 (5 bases). This CDR3 has 16 residues. Trimming took 4 bases from V and 3 from J, leaving 19 bases between them. Per germline, CDR1 SGHNT and CDR2 YYREEE (reference sequence). CDR3 protein: CASSREGTGGYYGYTF. The CDR3 nucleotides read TGTGCCAGCAGCCGAGAGGGAACAGGAGGCTACTATGGCTACACCTTC.

The genes are TRBV30 and TRBJ2-1; 8 bases line up with TRBD2. The CDR3 consists of 13 residues. The trim removed 1 base at V and 8 bases at J, leaving 4 bases unmatched. Germline V gene sequence: CDR1 GTSNPN, CDR2 SVGIG (reference sequence). The CDR3 region is CAWSGGTRDEQFF. For the CDR3, the DNA is TGTGCCTGGAGTGGGGGGACTAGGGATGAGCAGTTCTTC.

This chain links TRBV10-3 with TRBJ2-4; no clear D. With 2 bases removed from V and 5 bases from J, the gap between germline ends came to 13 bases. This CDR3 is 15 amino acids long. Germline values: CDR1 ENHRY, CDR2 SYGVKD. The CDR3 sequence: CAISEVLGGQNIQYF. DNA for the CDR3: TGTGCCATCAGTGAGGTTCTGGGTGGTCAAAACATTCAGTACTTC.

The chain employs TRBV7-9 and TRBJ2-3; D gene ambiguous. Germline V gives CDR1 SEHNR, CDR2 FQNEAQ (reference sequence). CDR3 length: 16 residues. V lost 2 bases to trimming and J lost 0 bases, with 12 bases between them. CDR3 in DNA: TGTGCCAGCAGCTTACTTGCCGGCCTTAGCACAGATACGCAGTATTTT. This codes for CASSLLAGLSTDTQYF.

The chain employs TRBV6-1 and TRBJ2-3, with D unresolved. Germline V gene data show CDR1 as MNHNS and CDR2 as SASEGT. This CDR3 comprises 12 residues. V was cut by 7 bases and J by 6 bases, with 11 bases left in between. Here the CDR3 reads CASTVLRDTQYF. Here the CDR3 DNA reads TGTGCCAGCACGGTACTACGGGATACGCAGTATTTT.